These 31 T cell receptor beta chains came from one sample sequenced in a study of cytomegalovirus exposure and HLA in healthy donors. 60 Vbeta and 13 Jbeta primers were used in PCR. Clones were read by immunoSEQ multiplex PCR, and TCRdb kept only the in-frame ones, dropping some. The sample contains more than 55,000 clones, about 74% of which appear only once. The sequencing input was PBMCs. These receptors originate from a woman aged 55-70 years in good health and CMV-seropositive.

The CDR3 loop is CASSDTGTGHEKLFF. DNA of the CDR3: TGCGCCAGCAGTGATACCGGGACAGGGCATGAAAAACTGTTTTTT. V usage is TRBV10-1 and J usage is TRBJ1-4; 9 nucleotides match TRBD1. V was pared by 3 bases and J by 6 bases, with 5 bases of the junction left unmatched. CDR1 is WNHNN, CDR2 SYGVQD, per germline (reference sequence). The CDR3 length is 15 residues.

The genes are TRBV29-1 and TRBJ1-2; D may be TRBD1 (6 bases). CDR1 is SQVTM and CDR2 is ANQGSEA in the germline V gene. The CDR3 length is 15 residues. V dropped 7 bases and J dropped 4 bases, with 22 bases sitting between them. This CDR3 is CSAGGTAGATYGYTF. The CDR3 DNA is TGCAGCGCCGGGGGTACGGCGGGGGCGACCTATGGCTACACCTTC.

J is TRBJ2-5 and V is TRBV30; no definite D call. Germline assignment: CDR1 GTSNPN and CDR2 SVGIG (reference sequence). The CDR3 spans 13 residues. Trimming took 2 bases from V and 5 from J, leaving 12 bases between them. The DNA of the CDR3 is TGTGCCTGGAGTAGGTTAGCCGGGGAGACCCAGTACTTC. This codes for CAWSRLAGETQYF.

The chain carries TRBV7-2 and TRBJ2-2; D is undetermined. V was shortened by 6 bases and J by 6 bases, with 11 bases between the two germline ends. The CDR3 runs to 13 residues. CDR1 SGHTA and CDR2 FQGNSA come from the germline V gene. CDR3 nucleotides: TGTGCCAGCAGTTGGAGCCGGTCCGGGGAGCTGTTTTTT. Residues: CASSWSRSGELFF.

This chain connects TRBV19 to TRBJ2-3, with 11 nucleotides matching TRBD1. The V and J ends lost 6 bases and 3 bases, in that order; junction bases with no gene match: 8. CDR3 length: 16 amino acids. The germline V gene has CDR1 LNHDA and CDR2 SQIVND (reference sequence). CDR3 DNA sequence: TGTGCCAGTAGGATGCGTGGGGACAGGGGGACAGATACGCAGTATTTT. The encoded protein is CASRMRGDRGTDTQYF.

The J gene is TRBJ2-5, the V gene TRBV7-9; weak D call: TRBD2 (6 bases). Between the trimmed V and J ends, which lost 1 base and 5 bases, there was a span of 11 bases. The CDR3 has 14 residues. Germline values: CDR1 SEHNR, CDR2 FQNEAQ (reference sequence). The CDR3 protein is CASSLVVSGETQYF. The DNA of the CDR3 is TGTGCCAGCAGCTTAGTAGTCAGCGGGGAGACCCAGTACTTC.

The chain recombines TRBV7-9 with TRBJ2-1, with D hard to call. The germline V gene encodes CDR1 SEHNR and CDR2 FQNEAQ (reference sequence). V was cut by 4 bases and J by 10 bases, with 11 bases left in between. This CDR3 contains 12 residues. Written as DNA, the CDR3 is TGTGCCAGCAGCTCTGTTGCGGCAGAGCAGTTCTTC. Its protein product is CASSSVAAEQFF.

As regards this clone: The same CDR3 arises from other DNA sequences in this sample as well. The V and J genes are TRBV5-1 and TRBJ2-3, with D uncertain. V dropped 0 bases and J dropped 1 base, with 3 bases sitting between them. The germline CDR1 and CDR2 sequences are SGHRS and YFSETQ. The length of the CDR3 is 13 residues. The CDR3: CASSLAGTDTQYF. The CDR3, as DNA: TGCGCCAGCAGCTTGGCTGGCACAGATACGCAGTATTTT.

The chain recombines TRBV7-8 with TRBJ1-4; 11 bases line up with TRBD1. Looked up from germline, CDR1 is SGHVS and CDR2 is FQNEAQ. The CDR3 spans 16 residues. Trimming removed 5 bases from V and 4 bases from J; junction bases left unmatched: 6. CDR3: CASSPGQGAVNEKLFF. The CDR3 DNA is TGTGCCAGCAGCCCAGGACAGGGGGCGGTTAATGAAAAACTGTTTTTT.

CDR3: CASSQGGGTGELFF. As DNA, the CDR3 is TGTGCCAGCAGCCAAGGGGGCGGCACCGGGGAGCTGTTTTTT. The chain uses TRBV7-3 and TRBJ2-2, with 7 bases that match TRBD1. The CDR3 runs 14 residues. Germline trimming cut 5 bases from V and 4 bases from J; bases unmatched to any gene: 4. The germline gives CDR1 SGHTA, CDR2 FQGTGA.

The CDR3 reads CASSPGGATNEKLFF. Here the CDR3 DNA reads TGTGCCAGCTCACCCGGAGGTGCAACTAATGAAAAACTGTTTTTT. The chain couples TRBV18 to TRBJ1-4; D unresolved. The CDR3 is 15 residues long. Germline CDR1 KGHSH, CDR2 LQKENI. The V and J ends lost 3 bases and 0 bases respectively, with 8 bases between them.

The gene calls are TRBV11-2 and TRBJ2-1, with 7 bases matching TRBD2. There are 16 residues in the CDR3. Per the germline V gene, CDR1 is SGHAT and CDR2 is FQNNGV. Trimming at V came to 5 bases and at J to 1 base, leaving 8 bases not matched to a gene. CDR3 protein: CASSLIPAGSYNEQFF. In DNA, the CDR3 is TGTGCCAGCAGCCTTATTCCAGCGGGGTCCTACAATGAGCAGTTCTTC.

V is TRBV5-6 and J is TRBJ2-7, with D perhaps matching TRBD2 (6 bases). The CDR3 is 15 amino acids. Germline V gene lookup returns CDR1 SGHDT and CDR2 YYEEEE. V lost 3 bases to trimming and J lost 4 bases, with 17 bases between them. In DNA form, the CDR3 reads TGTGCCAGCAGCTGGATGGGACTGAGAGAATACGAGCAGTACTTC. As protein: CASSWMGLREYEQYF.

V usage is TRBV27 and J usage is TRBJ1-6; D may be TRBD1 (6 bases). Germline CDR1 is MNHEY and CDR2 is SMNVEV (reference sequence). CDR3 length: 15 amino acids. Between the trimmed V and J ends, which lost 6 bases and 7 bases, there was a span of 16 bases. The CDR3 DNA sequence: TGTGCCAGCAGCCGAAAACAGGGTAGCAATTCACCCCTCCACTTT. Protein product: CASSRKQGSNSPLHF.

CDR3 residues: CARSLHKGYRLFF. The CDR3 DNA follows: TGTGCCAGAAGCTTACACAAGGGGTACCGGCTGTTTTTT. The chain carries TRBV5-3 and TRBJ2-2, with D maybe TRBD1 (5 bases). TRBV5-3 is marked as an open reading frame, function uncertain. The CDR3 consists of 13 residues. The V end was cut by 2 bases, the J end by 13 bases, with 15 bases between.

The V gene is TRBV5-8, the J gene TRBJ2-1; TRBD2 aligns across 10 bases. Germline CDR1 and CDR2: SGHTS and YDEGEE. The CDR3 length is 15 residues. V lost 4 bases and J lost 2; bases outside the gene matches: 3. The CDR3, as DNA: TGTGCCAGCAGCCCGAGCGGGAGGGCCTACAATGAGCAGTTCTTC. Its translation is CASSPSGRAYNEQFF.

The chain recombines TRBV5-1 with TRBJ2-3, with 8 bases that match TRBD1. The V gene's germline CDR1 is SGHRS and CDR2 YFSETQ. This CDR3 is built from 16 residues. Losses at the gene ends were 4 bases for V and 1 base for J; bases not matched to a gene: 8. CDR3 sequence reads: CASSLGQATGTDTQYF. CDR3 sequence (DNA): TGCGCCAGCAGCCTGGGACAGGCCACCGGCACAGATACGCAGTATTTT.

The chain joins TRBV10-1 to TRBJ2-2; 11 bases are a match to TRBD2. There are 15 residues in the CDR3. The junction had 1 base not matched to a gene; V was cut back by 2 bases and J by 5 bases. The germline gives CDR1 WNHNN, CDR2 SYGVQD (reference sequence). The CDR3 coding sequence is TGCGCCAGCAGTGAGCCTAGCGGGGGGACCGGGGAGCTGTTTTTT. Protein sequence: CASSEPSGGTGELFF.

V is TRBV5-6 and J is TRBJ1-2; D gene unclear. This CDR3 spans 14 amino acids. V was shortened by 3 bases and J by 4 bases, with 13 bases between the two germline ends. Germline CDR1 is SGHDT and CDR2 is YYEEEE. CDR3: CASSSQASIYGYTF. CDR3 nucleotide sequence: TGTGCCAGCAGCTCGCAGGCGTCAATCTATGGCTACACCTTC.

To note about this clone: This CDR3 is also generated by other DNA sequences in the sample. The gene calls are TRBV11-2 and TRBJ1-2; perhaps TRBD1 as D (6 bases). Trimming removed 4 bases from V and 4 bases from J, with 10 bases in between. From germline, CDR1 is SGHAT and CDR2 FQNNGV. The CDR3 spans 13 residues. This CDR3 is CASSSTGRYGYTF. Here the CDR3 DNA reads TGTGCCAGCAGCTCCACAGGGCGCTATGGCTACACCTTC.

In regard to this clone: Other DNA sequences in the sample encode the same CDR3. The V call is TRBV29-1, the J call TRBJ2-3; 7 bases map to TRBD2. Germline values: CDR1 SQVTM, CDR2 ANQGSEA. The junction had 8 bases not matched to a gene; V was cut back by 1 base and J by 1 base. The CDR3 loop spans 16 amino acids. Here the CDR3 DNA reads TGCAGCGTTGAAGGCGGAGGCCTAGCGGGCACAGATACGCAGTATTTT. Its translation: CSVEGGGLAGTDTQYF.

The rearrangement joins TRBV19 to TRBJ2-1; TRBD2 is a possible D gene (5 bases). Per germline, CDR1 LNHDA and CDR2 SQIVND (reference sequence). Trimming stripped 11 bases from V and 2 bases from J, with 16 bases between. This CDR3 spans 14 amino acids. The CDR3 coding sequence is TGTGCCGCCTCCTCGGGATTCACCTACAATGAGCAGTTCTTC. It encodes CAASSGFTYNEQFF.

This chain links TRBV5-1 with TRBJ1-1, with no clear D. Germline V gene lookup returns CDR1 SGHRS and CDR2 YFSETQ. Trimming removed 5 bases from V and 2 bases from J, with 13 bases in between. CDR3 length equals 14 residues. CDR3 region: CASRKQLTNTEAFF. CDR3 nucleotides: TGCGCCAGCAGAAAACAGCTAACAAACACTGAAGCTTTCTTT.

The chain is built from TRBV7-9 and TRBJ2-3, with 10 bases fitting TRBD2. The germline CDR1 and CDR2 sequences are SEHNR and FQNEAQ (reference sequence). The CDR3 runs to 15 residues. The V and J ends lost 5 bases and 3 bases, in that order; junction bases with no gene match: 5. CDR3 coding DNA: TGTGCCAGCAGCCCCGGGACTAGCGCTACAGATACGCAGTATTTT. Residues: CASSPGTSATDTQYF.

V is TRBV7-8 and J is TRBJ2-1; D is possibly TRBD2 (6 bases). The germline gives CDR1 SGHVS, CDR2 FQNEAQ. There are 13 residues in the CDR3. The V and J ends lost 6 bases and 0 bases respectively, with 6 bases between them. CDR3 sequence reads: CASRTSSYNEQFF. DNA of the CDR3: TGTGCCAGCAGGACTAGCTCCTACAATGAGCAGTTCTTC.

The chain uses TRBV19 and TRBJ1-5; a weak D match, TRBD1 (5 bases). The CDR3 has 15 amino acids. Trimming removed 7 bases from V and 3 bases from J, with 16 bases in between. Germline loops: CDR1 LNHDA, CDR2 SQIVND (reference sequence). The CDR3 reads CASIRIGGTNQPQHF. The CDR3 DNA reads TGTGCCAGTATCAGGATCGGGGGGACCAATCAGCCCCAGCATTTT. Together with reference TRBV19 and TRBJ1-5, the CDR3 gives the full variable domain: DGGITQSPKYLFRKEGQNVTLSCEQNLNHDAMYWYRQDPGQGLRLIYYSQIVNDFQKGDIAEGYSVSREKKESFPLTVTSAQKNPTAFYLCASIRIGGTNQPQHFGDGTRLSIL.

The gene calls are TRBV30 and TRBJ2-3; TRBD1 matches 11 bases. The CDR3 extends over 15 amino acids. The V gene's germline CDR1 is GTSNPN and CDR2 SVGIG (reference sequence). J lost 5 bases, V lost 1 base, and 5 bases had no gene match. The CDR3 region has the DNA TGTGCCTGGAGTGGGACAGGGGGCCCCCAAGATACGCAGTATTTT. Translation: CAWSGTGGPQDTQYF.

The chain combines TRBV5-1 with TRBJ1-5; 11 positions agree with TRBD1. CDR1 SGHRS and CDR2 YFSETQ come from the germline V gene. V dropped 1 base and J dropped 6; count of bases not matched to a gene: 6. The CDR3 is 16 amino acids. The CDR3: CASSLNRTGGSQPQHF. Here the CDR3 DNA reads TGCGCCAGCAGCTTGAACCGGACAGGGGGCAGTCAGCCCCAGCATTTT. Variable domain in full (rest from reference TRBV5-1 and TRBJ1-5): KAGVTQTPRYLIKTRGQQVTLSCSPISGHRSVSWYQQTPGQGLQFLFEYFSETQRNKGNFPGRFSGRQFSNSRSEMNVSTLELGDSALYLCASSLNRTGGSQPQHFGDGTRLSIL.

The V call is TRBV29-1, the J call TRBJ1-3, with 7 bases matching TRBD1. The V and J ends lost 1 base and 1 base, in that order; junction bases with no gene match: 7. Germline V gives CDR1 SQVTM, CDR2 ANQGSEA. The CDR3 is made up of 16 amino acids. CDR3 protein: CSVEGDRDISGNTIYF. The CDR3 nucleotides are TGCAGCGTTGAAGGCGACAGGGACATATCTGGAAACACCATATATTTT. The complete variable domain, with remaining parts taken from reference TRBV29-1 and TRBJ1-3, reads SAVISQKPSRDICQRGTSLTIQCQVDSQVTMMFWYRQQPGQSLTLIATANQGSEATYESGFVIDKFPISRPNLTFSTLTVSNMSPEDSSIYLCSVEGDRDISGNTIYFGEGSWLTVV.

In DNA form, the CDR3 reads TGTGCCAGCAGCAAACGGACAGCCACAGATACGCAGTATTTT. Translation gives CASSKRTATDTQYF. The V gene is TRBV11-2, the J gene TRBJ2-3, with D possibly being TRBD1 (6 bases). This CDR3 comprises 14 residues. Germline V lookup: CDR1 SGHAT, CDR2 FQNNGV. Trimming took 5 bases from V and 2 from J, leaving 11 bases between them. The full variable domain, with the rest looked up from reference TRBV11-2 and TRBJ2-3, is EAGVAQSPRYKIIEKRQSVAFWCNPISGHATLYWYQQILGQGPKLLIQFQNNGVVDDSQLPKDRFSAERLKGVDSTLKIQPAKLEDSAVYLCASSKRTATDTQYFGPGTRLTVL.

CDR3 coding DNA: TGTGCCAGCAGCATAACAGGGAGTAGTGAAGCTTTCTTT. It codes for CASSITGSSEAFF. The chain joins TRBV5-5 to TRBJ1-1; D is perhaps TRBD1 (6 bases). The CDR3 covers 13 residues. Per the germline V gene, CDR1 is SGHKS and CDR2 is YYEKEE (reference sequence). V was trimmed by 4 bases and J by 7 bases, leaving 14 bases between them.